Listed below are T cell receptor beta chains from one sample, sequenced in a study of cytomegalovirus exposure and HLA in healthy donors. Sequencing was performed with immunoSEQ multiplex PCR; in TCRdb, only in-frame clones are kept and a portion is missing. The table shows roughly 180,000 clones, with about 80% occurring only once. The specimen was PBMCs. These receptors were obtained from a man younger than 30 in good health and CMV-seronegative. CDR3s include the opening cysteine and the closing phenylalanine or tryptophan. A D gene is named only where the DNA matches it firmly. A clone size is listed for some rows: how often the clone was seen (once, few, many), or a class if it is expanded.

J	V	size	D	DNA	CDR3
TRBJ2-3	TRBV5-1	once	TRBD2	TGCGCCAGCGAGACGGGCGGGGGGACAGATACGCAGTATTTT	CASETGGGTDTQYF
TRBJ1-2	TRBV6-1	-	-	TGTGCCAGCAGTGAAGCGCACAGTTCCAGAAACTATGGCTACACCTTC	CASSEAHSSRNYGYTF
TRBJ2-1	TRBV7-9	few	-	TGTGCCAGCAGCTTAGTTGGAGGGGAATCTGAGCAGTTCTTC	CASSLVGGESEQFF
TRBJ1-1	TRBV5-1	-	-	TGCGCCAGCAGCTTTACAGGGAACACTGAAGCTTTCTTT	CASSFTGNTEAFF
TRBJ1-1	TRBV18	-	-	TGTGCCAGCTCAGAACAAAGAAACACTGAAGCTTTCTTT	CASSEQRNTEAFF
TRBJ1-5	TRBV19	-	-	TGTGCCAGTAGAGGGGGGGGGTATCAGCCCCAGCATTTT	CASRGGGYQPQHF
TRBJ1-6	TRBV6-5	-	TRBD1	TGTGCCAGCAGTTACTCCAACAGGGGAGATTCACCCCTCCACTTT	CASSYSNRGDSPLHF
TRBJ2-7	TRBV13	-	-	TGTGCCAGCGCTGACAGAGCCGCCTACGAGCAGTACTTC	CASADRAAYEQYF
TRBJ1-2	TRBV7-9	-	-	TGTGCCAGCAGCGGGCGGGATGGCTACACCTTC	CASSGRDGYTF
TRBJ2-1	TRBV5-4	-	TRBD2	TGTGCCAGCAGCTCACGTCAAGGGCGGGGGAAATACTTGTTCTACAATGAGCAGTTCTTC	CASSSRQGRGKYLFYNEQFF
TRBJ2-7	TRBV7-6	-	-	TGTGCCAGCAGCTTAGACAGGACCACCTACGAGCAGTACTTC	CASSLDRTTYEQYF
TRBJ2-7	TRBV19	-	TRBD1	TGTGCCAGTAGTCGCCGGGACAGGGGGTACGAGCAGTACTTC	CASSRRDRGYEQYF
TRBJ2-1	TRBV5-1	-	TRBD1	TGCGCCAGCAGCCAGGGGACAGGGGCGTTTTTGGACAATGAGCAGTTCTTC	CASSQGTGAFLDNEQFF
TRBJ2-7	TRBV10-2	-	-	TGCGCCAGCAGTGAGTCCCTAACTAGTTTCCCCTACGAGCAGTACTTC	CASSESLTSFPYEQYF
TRBJ2-6	TRBV27	-	TRBD1	TGTGCCAGCAGTCCCAGGACAGGAAGTGCCAGTTCTGGGGCCAACGTCCTGACTTTC	CASSPRTGSASSGANVLTF
TRBJ1-2	TRBV10-1	-	-	TGCGCCGAAACCCACAGGCGGGGGGTAGATCTACGTGGCTACACCTTC	CAETHRRGVDLRGYTF
TRBJ1-4	TRBV5-6	few	-	TGTGCCAGCAGTCGAACCCAGTGGGGAGGATTT	CASSRTQWGGF
TRBJ2-4	TRBV14	-	TRBD1	TGTGCCAGCAGCCCCTACAAGACAGGGTCGAACATTCAGTACTTC	CASSPYKTGSNIQYF
TRBJ2-5	TRBV5-1	-	TRBD1	TGCGCCAGCAGCTTGGCCACAGGGGCCCAGTACTTC	CASSLATGAQYF
TRBJ2-7	TRBV7-2	-	TRBD2	TGTGCCAGCAGCTTACTTAGCGGGACCTTGAACTTC	CASSLLSGTLNF
TRBJ2-3	TRBV5-1	-	TRBD2	TGCGCCAGCAGCCGGACACTAGCGGGAAACACAGATACGCAGTATTTT	CASSRTLAGNTDTQYF
TRBJ1-3	TRBV19	-	TRBD1	TGTGCCAGTACCCCCCAAAACAGGGGCAACACCATATATTTT	CASTPQNRGNTIYF
TRBJ2-5	TRBV9	-	TRBD1	TGTGCCAGCAGCGGACAGGGGTGGGAGACCCAGTACTTC	CASSGQGWETQYF
TRBJ2-3	TRBV5-8	-	TRBD2	TGTGCCAGCAGCCCCCTTGAAACTAGCGTAGGTTACACAGATACGCAGTATTTT	CASSPLETSVGYTDTQYF
TRBJ2-7	TRBV18	-	-	TGTGCCAGCTCACCCCTCCACAGGGTGGCCGGTCGATTAAGGTACGAGCAGTACTTC	CASSPLHRVAGRLRYEQYF
TRBJ1-2	TRBV7-9	once	-	TGTTCCAGCAGCTTAGAAAGCAGGGTCAGGCCGTCCTTC	CSSSLESRVRPSF
TRBJ2-6	TRBV19	-	-	TGTGCCAGTAGCTTTCCGGGGTATGGCGGGGCCAACGTCCTGACTTTC	CASSFPGYGGANVLTF
TRBJ1-6	TRBV9	-	TRBD1	TGTGCCAGCAGCGTAGAATCACGGACAGGGCATTCACCCCTCCACTTT	CASSVESRTGHSPLHF
TRBJ2-5	TRBV7-6	once	TRBD2	TGTGCCAGCAGCTCAAGGGTGGTAGCGGGGGGCCAAGAGACCCAGTACTTC	CASSSRVVAGGQETQYF
TRBJ2-7	TRBV27	many	-	TGTGCCAGCAGTTTCCAAGACAGCTTTATATACGAGCAGTACTTC	CASSFQDSFIYEQYF
TRBJ1-2	TRBV13	-	TRBD1	TGTGCCAGCAGCTTAGTGGGACAGGGGCTCGGTGGCTACACCTTC	CASSLVGQGLGGYTF
TRBJ2-1	TRBV28	-	TRBD1	TGTGCCAGCAGGTCTCAGGGGGAGTCCTACAATGAGCAGTTCTTC	CASRSQGESYNEQFF
TRBJ2-7	TRBV29-1	-	TRBD2	TGCAGCGTTGGGGGGGCGGGGGGAGAGTACGAGCAGTACTTC	CSVGGAGGEYEQYF
TRBJ2-4	TRBV14	-	TRBD2	TGTGCCAGCAGGCCCGCGGGGGGGTCCATTCAGTACTTC	CASRPAGGSIQYF
TRBJ2-3	TRBV11-2	-	-	TGTGCCAGCAGCCTCCCTTGGACAGCTAGCACAGATACGCAGTATTTT	CASSLPWTASTDTQYF
TRBJ1-3	TRBV27	once	TRBD1	TGTGCCAGCAGTTTCCCGACACCCGAAGACAGGGGTTTTGGAAACACCATATATTTT	CASSFPTPEDRGFGNTIYF
TRBJ2-7	TRBV5-6	-	TRBD1	TGTGCCAGCAGCTTGGGAACGGTGTTTGAGGGGACAGTGGAGTACTTC	CASSLGTVFEGTVEYF
TRBJ2-4	TRBV11-1	-	-	TGTGCCAGCAGCCCCTCGTTCCTACGGCAGGGGAAAAACATTCAGTACTTC	CASSPSFLRQGKNIQYF
TRBJ1-6	TRBV27	-	-	TGTGCCAGCAAGGCCGGGGGGGCGCTCCGCTTACCCCTCCACTTT	CASKAGGALRLPLHF
TRBJ2-7	TRBV27	-	TRBD2	TGTGCCAGCAGTGAAGGACTAGCGGAGTACTTC	CASSEGLAEYF
TRBJ1-4	TRBV11-3	few	TRBD1	TGTGCCAGCAGCTCCGTTCGGGACAGGGGGGAAAAACTGTTTTTT	CASSSVRDRGEKLFF
TRBJ2-7	TRBV6-5	-	TRBD2	TGTGCCAGCAGTTACGGCGGGAGATCCTACGAGCAGTACTTC	CASSYGGRSYEQYF
TRBJ1-3	TRBV11-3	-	-	TGTGCCAGCAAGCCACGGACAGTACCACTCTCTGGAAACACCATATATTTT	CASKPRTVPLSGNTIYF
TRBJ2-7	TRBV5-1	-	-	TGCGCCAGCAGCGCGGACGGGGCCTACGAGCAGTACTTC	CASSADGAYEQYF
TRBJ2-7	TRBV27	-	-	TGTGCCAGCAGTTTATCGGCAGGGTACGCCTACGAGCAGTACTTC	CASSLSAGYAYEQYF
TRBJ2-1	TRBV18	few	-	TGTGCCAGCTCGCCAACAGGGTACAATGAGCAGTTCTTC	CASSPTGYNEQFF
TRBJ2-3	TRBV7-2	-	-	TGTGCCAGCAGGTTAACTAGCACAGATACGCAGTATTTT	CASRLTSTDTQYF
TRBJ1-1	TRBV10-1	-	-	TGCGCCAGCAGTCCCCCGAAGCAGGGAGGGGGGGCTTTCTTT	CASSPPKQGGGAFF
TRBJ2-7	TRBV5-6	-	-	TGTGCCAGCAGCGAGTCCGACTACTCCTACGAGCAGTACTTC	CASSESDYSYEQYF
TRBJ2-2	TRBV10-3	-	-	TGTGCCATCCCAAGAGGTCGTTTGAACACCGGGGAGCTGTTTTTT	CAIPRGRLNTGELFF
TRBJ2-1	TRBV4-1	once	TRBD2	TGCGCCAGCAGCCAAGACCGAACTAGCGTTACCTACAATGAGCAGTTCTTC	CASSQDRTSVTYNEQFF
TRBJ1-1	TRBV11-2	few	-	TGTGCCAGCAGCTTAACAGCGAACACTGAAGCTTTCTTT	CASSLTANTEAFF
TRBJ2-7	TRBV11-2	once	-	TGTGCCAGCAGCCCGCGAATCGACGTAGCCTTAGGCTACGAGCAGTACTTC	CASSPRIDVALGYEQYF